The entry that follows covers one T cell receptor (beta chain) sequence. The method was immunoSEQ multiplex PCR; TCRdb's version includes in-frame clones alone and lacks a portion of them. The table records some 160,000 clones, roughly nine tenths of them present only once. V gave up 0 bases and J gave up 5 bases; unmatched junction bases: 18. This CDR3 comprises 20 residues. The source of the sample is a study of blood T cell repertoires in COVID-19. This clonotype was obtained from a man in his 60s with acute or convalescent COVID-19. Sequencing was carried out using peripheral blood. V usage is TRBV23-1 and J usage is TRBJ2-3; 9 nucleotides line up with TRBD1. TRBV23-1 is classed as an ORF, of uncertain function. CDR3 residues: CASSQSQGQGSIFIGDTQYF. CDR3 nucleotide sequence: TGCGCCAGCAGTCAATCTCAGGGACAGGGAAGTATTTTCATCGGAGATACGCAGTATTTT.